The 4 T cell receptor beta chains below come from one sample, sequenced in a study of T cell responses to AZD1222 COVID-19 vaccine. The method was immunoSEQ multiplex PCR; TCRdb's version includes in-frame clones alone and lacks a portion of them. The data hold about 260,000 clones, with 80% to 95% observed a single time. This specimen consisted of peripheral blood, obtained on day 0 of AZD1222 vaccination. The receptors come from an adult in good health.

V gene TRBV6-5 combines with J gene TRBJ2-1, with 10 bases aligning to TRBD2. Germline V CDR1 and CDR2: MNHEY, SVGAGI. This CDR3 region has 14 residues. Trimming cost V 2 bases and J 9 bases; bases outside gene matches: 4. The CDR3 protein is CASSYGTSVGEQFF. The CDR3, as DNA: TGTGCCAGCAGTTACGGGACTAGCGTCGGTGAGCAGTTCTTC.

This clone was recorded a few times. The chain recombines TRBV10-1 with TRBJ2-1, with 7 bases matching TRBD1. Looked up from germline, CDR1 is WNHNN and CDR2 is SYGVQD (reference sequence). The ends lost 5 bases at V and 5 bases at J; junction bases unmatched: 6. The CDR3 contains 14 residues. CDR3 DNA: TGCGCCAGCAGTAGGGGGCAACCTCACAATGAGCAGTTCTTC. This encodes CASSRGQPHNEQFF.

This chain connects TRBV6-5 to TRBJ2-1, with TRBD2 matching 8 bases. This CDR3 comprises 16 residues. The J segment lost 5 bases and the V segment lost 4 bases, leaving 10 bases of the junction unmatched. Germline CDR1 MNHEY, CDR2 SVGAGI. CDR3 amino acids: CASSSPRSGRDNEQFF. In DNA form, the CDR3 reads TGTGCCAGCAGTTCTCCTAGGAGCGGGAGAGACAATGAGCAGTTCTTC.

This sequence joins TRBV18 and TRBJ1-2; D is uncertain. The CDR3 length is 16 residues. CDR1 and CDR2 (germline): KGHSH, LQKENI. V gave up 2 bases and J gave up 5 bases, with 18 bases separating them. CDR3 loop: CASSPGLESRLYGYTF. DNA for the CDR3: TGTGCCAGCTCACCAGGTTTAGAGAGCCGGCTTTATGGCTACACCTTC. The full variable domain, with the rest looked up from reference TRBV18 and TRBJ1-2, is NAGVMQNPRHLVRRRGQEARLRCSPMKGHSHVYWYRQLPEEGLKFMVYLQKENIIDESGMPKERFSAEFPKEGPSILRIQQVVRGDSAAYFCASSPGLESRLYGYTFGSGTRLTVV.